The T cell receptor (beta chain) described here comes from a study of T-cell reconstitution after alpha-beta-depleted transplantation in children. Study conclusions and caveats: In patients about two months after transplant, alpha-beta T cells reportedly arose from several hundred expanded graft clones. Among T cells one year after transplant, newly produced cells accounted for most counts and diversity.

The authors prepared the TCRbeta library with unique molecular identifiers. One entry per CDR3 protein, called by TCRdb with MiXCR from the PCR reads. The data show around 120,000 distinct CDR3 sequences, 23% seen once. This clonotype has at least ten counts. Antigen specificity is unknown. Germline lookup yields CDR1 MDHEN and CDR2 SYDVKM. Trimming stripped 2 bases from V and 6 bases from J, with 5 bases between. This CDR3 is built from 12 residues. This chain joins TRBV28 and TRBJ2-1; the D is unclear. The starting material was PBMCs, mostly from graft donor cells, obtained 180 days after TCRalphabeta/CD19-depleted stem cell transplant. This sequence was found in a male patient aged 2-15 years who had a stem cell transplant for chronic granulomatous disease, so the T cells may come from the graft donor. The CDR3 spells CASSLEVNEQFF. DNA for the CDR3: TGTGCCAGCAGTTTAGAGGTCAATGAGCAGTTCTTC. Using reference TRBV28 and TRBJ2-1 for the parts outside the CDR3, the full variable domain is DVKVTQSSRYLVKRTGEKVFLECVQDMDHENMFWYRQDPGLGLRLIYFSYDVKMKEKGDIPEGYSVSREKKERFSLILESASTNQTSMYLCASSLEVNEQFFGPGTRLTVL.